This entry lists 2 T cell receptor beta chains sequenced from one sample in a study of blood T cells in healthy people across ages. The use of a sample-barcoded 5' primer and a J-beta primer mix characterized a second PCR of about 7 to 12 cycles. TCRdb redid the calling of the 5' RACE reads with MiXCR, one entry per CDR3 protein. The sample holds some 880,000 distinct CDR3 sequences, 35% to 40% seen once. The sequenced material came from blood. These receptors were obtained from a young man in good health.

The chain employs TRBV30 and TRBJ1-6; D uncertain. The germline CDR1 and CDR2 sequences are GTSNPN and SVGIG (reference sequence). CDR3 length equals 16 residues. Trimming took off 3 bases at V and 4 bases at J, with 16 bases between the two ends. CDR3 sequence reads: CAWSPAAQIYNSPLHF. The CDR3 coding sequence is TGTGCCTGGAGCCCTGCGGCACAGATTTATAATTCACCCCTCCACTTT.

The genes are TRBV6-5 and TRBJ2-5; 10 bases are a match to TRBD1. V trimming: 2 bases; J trimming: 11 bases; junction bases outside the gene matches: 20. The CDR3 has 18 amino acids. Per germline, CDR1 MNHEY and CDR2 SVGAGI. CDR3 sequence: CASSYPFTGQGRPYGQYF. The CDR3 DNA reads as TGTGCCAGCAGTTACCCGTTTACGGGACAGGGGCGTCCCTACGGGCAGTACTTC.